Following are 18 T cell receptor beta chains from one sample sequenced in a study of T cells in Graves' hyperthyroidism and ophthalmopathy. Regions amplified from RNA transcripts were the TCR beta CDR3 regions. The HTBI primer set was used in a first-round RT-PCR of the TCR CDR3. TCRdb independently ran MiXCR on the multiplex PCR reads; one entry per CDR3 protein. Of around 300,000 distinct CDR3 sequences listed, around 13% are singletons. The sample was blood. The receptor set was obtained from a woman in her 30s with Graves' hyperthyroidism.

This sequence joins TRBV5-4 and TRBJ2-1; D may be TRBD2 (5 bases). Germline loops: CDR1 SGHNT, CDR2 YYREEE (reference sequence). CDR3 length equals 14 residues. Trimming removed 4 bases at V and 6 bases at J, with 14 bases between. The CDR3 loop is CASSKPLSANEQFF. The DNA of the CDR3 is TGTGCCAGCAGCAAACCTCTTAGCGCCAATGAGCAGTTCTTC.

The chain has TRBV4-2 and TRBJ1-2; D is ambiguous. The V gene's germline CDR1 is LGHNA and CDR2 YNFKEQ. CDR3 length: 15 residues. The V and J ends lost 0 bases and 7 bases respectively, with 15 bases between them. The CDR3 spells CASSQEYGQDGGYTF. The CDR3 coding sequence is TGTGCCAGCAGCCAAGAATATGGTCAGGACGGTGGCTACACCTTC.

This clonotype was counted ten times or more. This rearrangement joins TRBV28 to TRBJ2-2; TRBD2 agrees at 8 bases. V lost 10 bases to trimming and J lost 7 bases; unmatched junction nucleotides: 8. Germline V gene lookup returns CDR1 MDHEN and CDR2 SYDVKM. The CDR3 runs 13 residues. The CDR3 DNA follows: TGTGCCATCCGATTAGCGGGAAACGGGGAGCTGTTTTTT. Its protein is CAIRLAGNGELFF.

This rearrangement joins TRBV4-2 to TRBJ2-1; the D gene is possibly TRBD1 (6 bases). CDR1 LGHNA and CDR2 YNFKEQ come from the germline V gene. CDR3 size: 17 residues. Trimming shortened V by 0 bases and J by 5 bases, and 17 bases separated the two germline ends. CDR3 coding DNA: TGTGCCAGCAGCCAAGAGGGACCCGGGACACCAAACAATGAGCAGTTCTTC. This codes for CASSQEGPGTPNNEQFF.

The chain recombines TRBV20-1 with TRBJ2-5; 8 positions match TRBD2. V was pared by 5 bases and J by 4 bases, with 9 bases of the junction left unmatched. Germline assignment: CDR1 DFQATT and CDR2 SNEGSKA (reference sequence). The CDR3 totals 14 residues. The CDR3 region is CSARLLAGIETQYF. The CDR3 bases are TGCAGTGCTCGTCTCTTAGCGGGAATAGAGACCCAGTACTTC.

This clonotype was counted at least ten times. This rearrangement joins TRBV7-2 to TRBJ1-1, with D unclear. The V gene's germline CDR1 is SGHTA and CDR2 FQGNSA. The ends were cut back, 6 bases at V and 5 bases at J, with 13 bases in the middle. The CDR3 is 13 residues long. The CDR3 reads CASRSDPGTEAFF. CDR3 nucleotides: TGTGCCAGCAGGTCTGACCCGGGGACTGAAGCTTTCTTT.

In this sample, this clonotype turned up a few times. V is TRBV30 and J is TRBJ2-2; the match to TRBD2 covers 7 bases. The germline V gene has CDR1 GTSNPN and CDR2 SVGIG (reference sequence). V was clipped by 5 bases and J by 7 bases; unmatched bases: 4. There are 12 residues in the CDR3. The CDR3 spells CAWWGGIGELFF. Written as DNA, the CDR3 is TGTGCCTGGTGGGGAGGGATCGGGGAGCTGTTTTTT.

The CDR3 spells CASSGGPGQKYNEQFF. DNA of the CDR3: TGTGCCAGCAGTGGCGGGCCGGGACAAAAATACAATGAGCAGTTCTTC. This chain uses TRBV25-1 with TRBJ2-1, with TRBD1 as a possible D gene (6 bases). Germline V gene data show CDR1 as MGHDK and CDR2 as SYGVNS. The CDR3 sequence is 16 residues long. V was clipped by 4 bases and J by 4 bases, with 17 bases between them.

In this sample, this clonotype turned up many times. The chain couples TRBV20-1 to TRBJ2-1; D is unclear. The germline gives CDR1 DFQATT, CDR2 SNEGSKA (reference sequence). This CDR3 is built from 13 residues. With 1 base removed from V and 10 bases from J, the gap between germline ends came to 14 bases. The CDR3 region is CSARGRSSNEQFF. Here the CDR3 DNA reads TGCAGTGCTAGAGGCCGATCGTCGAACGAGCAGTTCTTC.

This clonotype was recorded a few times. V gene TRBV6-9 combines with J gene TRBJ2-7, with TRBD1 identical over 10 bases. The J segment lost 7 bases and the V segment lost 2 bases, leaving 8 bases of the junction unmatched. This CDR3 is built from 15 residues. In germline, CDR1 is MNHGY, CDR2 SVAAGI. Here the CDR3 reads CASSYQGQGFLEQYF. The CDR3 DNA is TGTGCCAGCAGTTATCAGGGACAGGGGTTCTTGGAGCAGTACTTC.

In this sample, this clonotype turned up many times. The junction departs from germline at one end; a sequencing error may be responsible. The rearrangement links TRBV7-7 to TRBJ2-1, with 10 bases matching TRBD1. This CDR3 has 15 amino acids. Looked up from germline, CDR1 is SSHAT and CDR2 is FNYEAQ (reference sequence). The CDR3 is CASSLDRGARYEQFF. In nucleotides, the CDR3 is TGTGCTAGCAGCTTGGACAGGGGGGCTAGGTATGAGCAGTTCTTC.

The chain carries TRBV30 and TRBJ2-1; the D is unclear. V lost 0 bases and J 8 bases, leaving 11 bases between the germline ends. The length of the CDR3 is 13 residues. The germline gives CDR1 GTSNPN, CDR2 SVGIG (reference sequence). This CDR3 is CAWSVGRNDEQFF. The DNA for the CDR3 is TGTGCCTGGAGTGTCGGCCGAAACGATGAGCAGTTCTTC. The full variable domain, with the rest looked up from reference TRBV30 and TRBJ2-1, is SQTIHQWPATLVQPVGSPLSLECTVEGTSNPNLYWYRQAAGRGLQLLFYSVGIGQISSEVPQNLSASRPQDRQFILSSKKLLLSDSGFYLCAWSVGRNDEQFFGPGTRLTVL.

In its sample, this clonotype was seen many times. DNA for the CDR3: TGTGCCATCAGTGAGTCGATGGCGATCATGAACACTGAAGCTTTCTTT. It codes for CAISESMAIMNTEAFF. This chain joins TRBV10-3 and TRBJ1-1; D remains ambiguous. This CDR3 comprises 16 residues. Deletions cut 0 bases from V and 0 bases from J, with 11 bases between. Germline V gene lookup returns CDR1 ENHRY and CDR2 SYGVKD.

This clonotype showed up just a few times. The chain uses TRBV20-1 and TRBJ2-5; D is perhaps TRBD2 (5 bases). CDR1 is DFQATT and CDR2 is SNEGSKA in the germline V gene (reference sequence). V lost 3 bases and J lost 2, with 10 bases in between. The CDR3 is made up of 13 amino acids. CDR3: CSASTAAQETQYF. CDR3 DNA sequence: TGCAGTGCTAGTACAGCGGCTCAAGAGACCCAGTACTTC.

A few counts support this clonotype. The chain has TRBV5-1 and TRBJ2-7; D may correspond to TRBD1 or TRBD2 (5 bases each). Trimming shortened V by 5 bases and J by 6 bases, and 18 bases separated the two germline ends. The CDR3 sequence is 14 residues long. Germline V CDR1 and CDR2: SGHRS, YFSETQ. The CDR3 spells CASSSPEGLREQYF. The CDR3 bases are TGCGCCAGCAGTAGCCCTGAGGGGTTGCGCGAGCAGTACTTC.

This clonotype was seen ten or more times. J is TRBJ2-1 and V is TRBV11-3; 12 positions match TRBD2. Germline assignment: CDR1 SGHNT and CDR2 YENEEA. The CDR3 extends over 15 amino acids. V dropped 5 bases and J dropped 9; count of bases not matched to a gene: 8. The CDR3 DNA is TGTGCCAGCAGCCTCCTAGCGGGAGGGCCTGGTGAGCAGTTCTTC. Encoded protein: CASSLLAGGPGEQFF.

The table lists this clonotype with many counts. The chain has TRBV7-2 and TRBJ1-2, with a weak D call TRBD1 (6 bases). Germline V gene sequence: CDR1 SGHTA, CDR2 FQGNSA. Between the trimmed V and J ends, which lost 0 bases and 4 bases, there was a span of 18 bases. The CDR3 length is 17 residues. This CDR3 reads CASSLAPRQALLYGYTF. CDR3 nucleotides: TGTGCCAGCAGCTTAGCCCCTCGACAGGCTCTCCTCTATGGCTACACCTTC.

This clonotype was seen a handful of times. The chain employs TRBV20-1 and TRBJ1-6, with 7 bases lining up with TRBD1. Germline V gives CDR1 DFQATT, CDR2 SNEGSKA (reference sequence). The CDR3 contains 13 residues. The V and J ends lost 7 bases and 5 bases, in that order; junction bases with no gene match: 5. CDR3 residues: CSVAGTDNSPLHF. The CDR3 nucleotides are TGCAGTGTCGCCGGGACAGATAATTCACCCCTCCACTTT.